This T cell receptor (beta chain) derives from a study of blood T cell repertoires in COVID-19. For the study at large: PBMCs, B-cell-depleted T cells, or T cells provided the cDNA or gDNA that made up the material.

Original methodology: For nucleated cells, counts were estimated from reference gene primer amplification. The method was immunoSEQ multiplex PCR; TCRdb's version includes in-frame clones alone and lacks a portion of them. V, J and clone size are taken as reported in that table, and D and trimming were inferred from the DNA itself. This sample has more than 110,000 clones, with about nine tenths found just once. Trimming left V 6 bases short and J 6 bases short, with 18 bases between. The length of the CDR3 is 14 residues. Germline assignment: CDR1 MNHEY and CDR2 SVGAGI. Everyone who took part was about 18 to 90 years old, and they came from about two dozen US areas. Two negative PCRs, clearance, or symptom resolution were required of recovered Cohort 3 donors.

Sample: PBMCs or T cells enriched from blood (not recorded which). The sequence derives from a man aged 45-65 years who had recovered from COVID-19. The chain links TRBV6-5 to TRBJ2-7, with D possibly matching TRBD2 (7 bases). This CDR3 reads CASSAPGRGSEQYF. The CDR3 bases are TGTGCCAGCAGCGCCCCGGGGAGGGGGAGCGAGCAGTACTTC.